This is a list of T cell receptor beta chains from one sample in a study of blood T cell repertoires in COVID-19. TCRdb's copy holds only in-frame clones and misses some; the assay was immunoSEQ multiplex PCR. Of approximately 70,000 clones in the sample, approximately 90% were seen once. Material for sequencing was peripheral blood. The receptors derive from a woman younger than 35 with acute or convalescent COVID-19. The CDR3 runs from the conserved cysteine through the conserved F or W. D genes are given only for firm matches. A row's size may be missing; if present it is once, few, many or a size class.

TRBJ2-6	NA	TRBV5-8	TRBD1	CASSPQGSGANVLTF	TGTGCCAGCAGCCCACAGGGGAGTGGGGCCAACGTCCTGACTTTC
TRBJ1-2	NA	TRBV29-1	NA	CSVEEGRGHGYTF	TGCAGCGTTGAAGAGGGCAGGGGACACGGCTACACCTTC
TRBJ2-7	NA	TRBV11-2	NA	CASSGRDNSYEQYF	TGTGCCAGCAGCGGCCGGGACAACTCCTACGAGCAGTACTTC
TRBJ1-1	NA	TRBV12-3/TRBV12-4	NA	CASSLGQNTEAFF	TGTGCCAGCAGTTTGGGACAGAACACTGAAGCTTTCTTT
TRBJ2-5	NA	TRBV4-1	TRBD2	CASSQVLAGTSGGVETQYF	TGCGCCAGCAGCCAAGTCCTAGCAGGGACTAGCGGGGGAGTGGAGACCCAGTACTTC
TRBJ1-3	NA	TRBV7-2	NA	CASSLWGGGNTIYF	TGTGCCAGCAGCTTATGGGGGGGAGGAAACACCATATATTTT
TRBJ2-3	NA	TRBV2	TRBD1	CASRRTGGLTDTQYF	TGTGCCAGCAGGAGGACAGGGGGTTTGACAGATACGCAGTATTTT
TRBJ1-1	NA	TRBV6-5	NA	CASSYDSAVGTEAFF	TGTGCCAGCAGTTACGATTCAGCGGTTGGCACTGAAGCTTTCTTT
TRBJ2-1	NA	TRBV7-2	NA	CASSFTIVTLGEQFF	TGTGCCAGCAGCTTCACGATAGTCACGCTAGGTGAGCAGTTCTTC
TRBJ2-3	NA	TRBV13	NA	CASSSRDSRTDTQYF	TGTGCCAGCAGCTCAAGAGACAGCCGCACAGATACGCAGTATTTT
TRBJ2-3	NA	TRBV6-1	TRBD2	CASSERGEIDTQYF	TGTGCCAGCAGTGAGCGGGGGGAGATAGATACGCAGTATTTT
TRBJ2-3	NA	TRBV7-8	TRBD2	CASSSSGSTDTQYF	TGTGCCAGCAGCTCTAGCGGGAGTACAGATACGCAGTATTTT
TRBJ2-5	NA	TRBV6-8	TRBD1	CASRTGGQETQYF	TGTGCCAGCAGAACAGGGGGCCAAGAGACCCAGTACTTC
TRBJ2-3	NA	TRBV9	TRBD2	CASSARLAGRDTQYF	TGTGCCAGCAGCGCCAGACTAGCGGGAAGAGATACGCAGTATTTT
TRBJ2-5	NA	TRBV27	TRBD1	CARTGLSQYF	TGTGCACGGACAGGGTTGTCCCAGTACTTC
TRBJ2-3	NA	TRBV2	NA	CASSERVWGDTQYF	TGTGCCAGCAGTGAGAGGGTTTGGGGAGATACGCAGTATTTT
TRBJ1-5	NA	TRBV19	NA	CASALAGVPNQPQHF	TGTGCCAGTGCCCTTGCCGGGGTACCCAATCAGCCCCAGCATTTT
TRBJ2-1	NA	TRBV18	NA	CASSPWRSNEQFF	TGTGCCAGCTCACCGTGGCGGAGCAATGAGCAGTTCTTC
TRBJ1-2	NA	TRBV5-1	NA	CASSLDEGLGYTF	TGCGCCAGCAGCTTGGACGAGGGTTTGGGCTACACCTTC
TRBJ2-1	NA	TRBV7-8	NA	CASSLAQGSYNEQFF	TGTGCCAGCAGCTTAGCCCAGGGTTCCTACAATGAGCAGTTCTTC
TRBJ2-1	NA	TRBV15	NA	CATSRRTVSYNEQFF	TGTGCCACCAGCAGGAGGACAGTCTCCTACAATGAGCAGTTCTTC
TRBJ1-2	few	TRBV2	NA	CASTGDLANYGYTF	TGTGCCAGCACAGGGGATTTGGCTAACTATGGCTACACCTTC
TRBJ1-6	NA	TRBV7-2	TRBD1	CASSPGQENSPLHF	TGTGCCAGCAGCCCGGGACAGGAGAATTCACCCCTCCACTTT
TRBJ2-3	NA	TRBV30	NA	CAWSAGNTQYF	TGTGCCTGGAGTGCAGGGAATACGCAGTATTTT
TRBJ2-7	NA	TRBV28	NA	CASSAGWRGRYEQYF	TGTGCCAGCAGTGCAGGCTGGCGGGGTCGTTACGAGCAGTACTTC
TRBJ2-7	once	TRBV30	NA	CAWQQGPEQYF	TGTGCCTGGCAACAGGGCCCCGAGCAGTACTTC
TRBJ1-5	NA	TRBV28	NA	CASGLPGYSNQPQHF	TGTGCCAGCGGTCTCCCAGGGTATAGCAATCAGCCCCAGCATTTT
TRBJ1-1	NA	TRBV20-1	NA	CSAYRDTEAFF	TGCAGTGCTTACAGGGACACTGAAGCTTTCTTT
TRBJ2-1	once	TRBV5-6	NA	CASSLGVNEQFF	TGTGCCAGCAGCTTGGGAGTAAATGAGCAGTTCTTC
TRBJ2-5	once	TRBV5-5	NA	CASSLEGVRGQTQYF	TGTGCCAGCAGCTTGGAGGGAGTCAGAGGACAGACCCAGTACTTC
TRBJ2-5	NA	TRBV7-2	TRBD2	CASSSPGLQETQYF	TGTGCCAGCAGCTCGCCGGGACTACAAGAGACCCAGTACTTC
TRBJ2-7	NA	TRBV28	NA	CASSQGYEQYF	TGTGCCAGCAGTCAGGGCTACGAGCAGTACTTC
TRBJ2-3	NA	TRBV7-9	TRBD2	CASSLWIAGVSTDTQYF	TGTGCCAGCAGCTTATGGATAGCGGGAGTTAGCACAGATACGCAGTATTTT
TRBJ1-4	NA	TRBV11-2	NA	CASSLDFQELFF	TGTGCCAGCAGCTTAGATTTTCAGGAACTGTTTTTT
TRBJ1-2	NA	TRBV2	NA	CASSKTEDYGYTF	TGTGCCAGCAGTAAAACAGAAGACTATGGCTACACCTTC
TRBJ2-3	NA	TRBV7-2	NA	CASSPFADTQYF	TGTGCCAGCAGCCCATTTGCAGATACGCAGTATTTT
TRBJ1-2	NA	TRBV4-1	NA	CASSQDWGQGYTF	TGCGCCAGCAGCCAAGACTGGGGCCAGGGCTACACCTTC
TRBJ2-1	NA	TRBV4-1	NA	CASSQDRSGGEQFF	TGCGCCAGCAGCCAAGATCGATCGGGTGGTGAGCAGTTCTTC
TRBJ2-7	NA	TRBV30	TRBD2	CAWSVPRTSGRTNPYEQYF	TGTGCCTGGAGTGTACCCCGGACTAGCGGGAGAACAAACCCCTACGAGCAGTACTTC
TRBJ2-2	NA	TRBV27	NA	CASRRDGELFF	TGTGCCAGCAGGAGGGACGGGGAGCTGTTTTTT
TRBJ1-6	NA	TRBV4-1	NA	CASSQDPGTAFPSPLHF	TGCGCCAGCAGCCAAGATCCGGGAACAGCATTCCCTTCACCCCTCCACTTT
TRBJ2-3	few	TRBV7-2	TRBD2	CASSLDSGGTDTQYF	TGTGCCAGCAGCTTAGATAGCGGGGGCACAGATACGCAGTATTTT
TRBJ2-3	NA	TRBV7-9	NA	CASSLATVVSTDTQYF	TGTGCCAGCAGCTTAGCGACAGTTGTTAGCACAGATACGCAGTATTTT
TRBJ1-6	once	TRBV5-1	NA	CASSFDSSYNSPLHF	TGCGCCAGCAGCTTCGACAGCTCCTATAATTCACCCCTCCACTTT
TRBJ2-3	NA	TRBV10-3	NA	CATRGTSLDTQYF	TGTGCCACTAGGGGCACCTCACTCGATACGCAGTATTTT
TRBJ2-3	NA	TRBV9	TRBD2	CASSLPRGGGASDTQYF	TGTGCCAGCAGCCTCCCCCGGGGCGGGGGGGCCTCAGATACGCAGTATTTT
TRBJ1-1	NA	TRBV18	NA	CASSPPLNTEAFF	TGTGCCAGCTCACCCCCATTGAACACTGAAGCTTTCTTT
TRBJ2-2	once	TRBV28	TRBD1	CASRWDRGTGELFF	TGTGCCAGCAGATGGGACAGGGGCACCGGGGAGCTGTTTTTT
TRBJ1-1	NA	TRBV7-9	NA	CASSLFNQAPNTEAFF	TGTGCCAGCAGCTTATTTAATCAGGCGCCGAACACTGAAGCTTTCTTT
TRBJ2-2	NA	TRBV5-8	TRBD1	CASSLTRDRNTGELFF	TGTGCCAGCAGCTTGACTAGGGACAGAAACACCGGGGAGCTGTTTTTT
TRBJ1-5	NA	TRBV4-1	NA	CASSQVESYQPQHF	TGCGCCAGCAGCCAAGTCGAGTCTTATCAGCCCCAGCATTTT
TRBJ1-2	NA	TRBV5-1	NA	CASSPMTQDYGYTF	TGCGCCAGCAGCCCAATGACACAAGACTATGGCTACACCTTC
TRBJ1-1	NA	TRBV25-1	TRBD1	CASSALPGQGVFTEAFF	TGTGCCAGCAGTGCCTTACCGGGACAGGGAGTTTTCACTGAAGCTTTCTTT
TRBJ1-1	NA	TRBV12-3/TRBV12-4	NA	CASSSYKNTEAFF	TGTGCCAGCAGTTCGTACAAAAACACTGAAGCTTTCTTT
TRBJ2-3	NA	TRBV7-6	TRBD2	CASSLVAGGTDTQYF	TGTGCCAGCAGCTTAGTAGCGGGAGGCACAGATACGCAGTATTTT